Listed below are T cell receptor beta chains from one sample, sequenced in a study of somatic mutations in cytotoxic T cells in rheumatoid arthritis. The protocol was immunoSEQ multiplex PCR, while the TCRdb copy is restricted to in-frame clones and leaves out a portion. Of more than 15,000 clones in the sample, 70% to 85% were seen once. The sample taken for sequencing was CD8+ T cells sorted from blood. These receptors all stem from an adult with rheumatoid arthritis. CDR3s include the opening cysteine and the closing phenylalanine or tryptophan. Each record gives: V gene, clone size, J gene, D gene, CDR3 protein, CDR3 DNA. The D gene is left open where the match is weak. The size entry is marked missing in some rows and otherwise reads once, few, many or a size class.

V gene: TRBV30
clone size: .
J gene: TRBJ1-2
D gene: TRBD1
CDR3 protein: CAWRQGAAYYGYTF
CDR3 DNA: TGTGCCTGGAGACAGGGGGCGGCATACTATGGCTACACCTTC

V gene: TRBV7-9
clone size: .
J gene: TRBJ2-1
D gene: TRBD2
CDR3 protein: CASSSGTSGIYNEQFF
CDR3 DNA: TGTGCCAGCAGCTCAGGGACTAGCGGAATATACAATGAGCAGTTCTTC

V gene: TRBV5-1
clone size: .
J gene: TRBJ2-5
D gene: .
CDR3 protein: CASSLRVGETQYF
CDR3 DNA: TGCGCCAGCAGCTTGAGGGTAGGAGAGACCCAGTACTTC

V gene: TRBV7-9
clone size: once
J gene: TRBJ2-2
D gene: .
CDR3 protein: CASSPAGTGELFF
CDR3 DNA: TGTGCCAGCAGCCCCGCCGGGACCGGGGAGCTGTTTTTT

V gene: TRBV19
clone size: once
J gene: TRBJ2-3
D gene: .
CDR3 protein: CASSITGPTDTQYF
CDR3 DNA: TGTGCCAGTAGTATTACGGGTCCCACAGATACGCAGTATTTT

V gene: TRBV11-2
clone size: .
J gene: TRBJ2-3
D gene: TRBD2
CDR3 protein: CASSRRLAGSGTDTQYF
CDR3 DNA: TGTGCCAGCAGCAGACGGCTAGCGGGTTCTGGGACAGATACGCAGTATTTT

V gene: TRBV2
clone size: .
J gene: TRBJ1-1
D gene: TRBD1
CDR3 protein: CASSGQGQHTEAFF
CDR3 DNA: TGTGCCAGCAGCGGACAGGGGCAGCACACTGAAGCTTTCTTT

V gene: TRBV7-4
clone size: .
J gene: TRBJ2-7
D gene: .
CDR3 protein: CASSSSVDRSSYEQYF
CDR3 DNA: TGTGCCAGCAGCTCCTCAGTAGACAGGAGCTCCTACGAGCAGTACTTC

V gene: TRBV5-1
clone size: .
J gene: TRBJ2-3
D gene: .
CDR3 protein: CASSLDPWTQYF
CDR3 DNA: TGCGCCAGCAGCTTGGATCCTTGGACGCAGTATTTT

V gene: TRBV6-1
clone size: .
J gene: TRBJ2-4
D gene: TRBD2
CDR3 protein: CASSASLAGYKNIQYF
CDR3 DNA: TGTGCCAGCAGTGCCTCGCTAGCGGGGTACAAAAACATTCAGTACTTC

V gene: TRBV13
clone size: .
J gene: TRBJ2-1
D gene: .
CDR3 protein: CASSLVEDEQFF
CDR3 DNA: TGTGCCAGCAGCTTAGTCGAAGATGAGCAGTTCTTC

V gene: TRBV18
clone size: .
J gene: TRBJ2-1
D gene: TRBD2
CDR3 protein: CASSPGLAGTNRSSYNEQFF
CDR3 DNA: TGTGCCAGCTCACCAGGACTAGCGGGGACGAATAGGAGCTCCTACAATGAGCAGTTCTTC

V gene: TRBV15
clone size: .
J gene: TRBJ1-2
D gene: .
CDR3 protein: CATSRERRGSSYGYTF
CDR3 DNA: TGTGCCACCAGCAGAGAACGGAGGGGTTCATCCTATGGCTACACCTTC

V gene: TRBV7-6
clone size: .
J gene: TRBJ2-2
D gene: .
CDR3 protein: CASSLVVTIGTPTGELFF
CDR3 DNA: TGTGCCAGCAGCTTAGTTGTTACTATAGGGACACCCACCGGGGAGCTGTTTTTT